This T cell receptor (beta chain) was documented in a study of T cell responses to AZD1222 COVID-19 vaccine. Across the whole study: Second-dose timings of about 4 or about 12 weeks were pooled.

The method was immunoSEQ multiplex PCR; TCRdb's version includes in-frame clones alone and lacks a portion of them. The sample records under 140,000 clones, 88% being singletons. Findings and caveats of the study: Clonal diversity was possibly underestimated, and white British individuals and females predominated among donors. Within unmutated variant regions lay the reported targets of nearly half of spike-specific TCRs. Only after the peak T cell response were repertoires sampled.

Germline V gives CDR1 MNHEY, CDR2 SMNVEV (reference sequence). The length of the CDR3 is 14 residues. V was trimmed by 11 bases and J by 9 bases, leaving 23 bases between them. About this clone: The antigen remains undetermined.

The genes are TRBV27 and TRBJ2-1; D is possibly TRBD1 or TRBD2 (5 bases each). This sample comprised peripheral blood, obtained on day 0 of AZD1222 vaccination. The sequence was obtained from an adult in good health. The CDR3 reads CAGSGTPKDSEQFF. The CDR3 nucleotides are TGTGCCGGTTCCGGGACCCCGAAAGACTCTGAGCAGTTCTTC.